This TCR beta chain was documented in a study of CD8 T cells in ankylosing spondylitis. Study-level points and caveats: Relatively scarce in peripheral blood, disease-linked clones were CD8+.

Libraries for TCR beta were made by quantitative 5'-RACE with molecular barcodes. One entry per CDR3 protein, called by TCRdb with MiXCR from the 5' RACE reads. In the table there are around 330,000 distinct CDR3 sequences, roughly 11% of which are singletons. J was trimmed by 3 bases and V by 0 bases; bases with no gene match: 11. The V gene's germline CDR1 is MNHEY and CDR2 SVGAGI. This CDR3 has 18 amino acids. This clonotype was counted at least ten times. The antigen is unknown. The chain combines TRBV6-5 with TRBJ2-3, with 8 nucleotides matching TRBD2. This TCR was recovered from a female donor with ankylosing spondylitis or in good health (not recorded which). Sequencing was done on a sample of blood, either unsorted or a sorted T cell fraction (not recorded which). CDR3: CASSYSMSGGERTDTQYF. The CDR3 DNA sequence: TGTGCCAGCAGTTACTCAATGAGCGGGGGCGAACGAACAGATACGCAGTATTTT.